This TCR beta chain was recorded in a study of vaccination effects on CD4 cells after COVID-19. Trimming removed 5 bases from V and 5 bases from J; junction bases left unmatched: 11. CDR3 size: 15 residues. The germline V gene has CDR1 MNHEY and CDR2 SMNVEV (reference sequence). Antigen-specific CD4+ T cells expanded by the ViraFEST assay with viral peptide pools were then sequenced. Subsequent to 10 days of culture, CD4+ T cells were isolated. No vaccinee had earlier SARS-CoV-2 infection, and nucleocapsid antibodies were negative. It was with 10 IU/ml IL-2 and around 9.9 ug/ml peptides that about 2 million PBMC per well were cultured. IL-2 medium supplanted half the medium on days 3 and 7. By share, this clone counts as medium-sized. Its cognate antigen is unknown. Sequenced by immunoSEQ multiplex PCR; TCRdb stores in-frame clones only, minus some. Among roughly 41,000 clones, more than 65% were seen once, and the ten largest hold about 3%.

Sequenced material: CD4+ T cells from PBMCs cultured with HCoV-NL63 spike peptides, taken before COVID-19 vaccination. This chain links TRBV27 with TRBJ2-5; 7 bases match TRBD2. The TCR originated in a human donor who received a COVID-19 vaccine. The chain's CDR3 is CASSPGTTSVETQYF. The CDR3 DNA is TGTGCCAGCAGTCCCGGGACTACTTCTGTGGAGACCCAGTACTTC.